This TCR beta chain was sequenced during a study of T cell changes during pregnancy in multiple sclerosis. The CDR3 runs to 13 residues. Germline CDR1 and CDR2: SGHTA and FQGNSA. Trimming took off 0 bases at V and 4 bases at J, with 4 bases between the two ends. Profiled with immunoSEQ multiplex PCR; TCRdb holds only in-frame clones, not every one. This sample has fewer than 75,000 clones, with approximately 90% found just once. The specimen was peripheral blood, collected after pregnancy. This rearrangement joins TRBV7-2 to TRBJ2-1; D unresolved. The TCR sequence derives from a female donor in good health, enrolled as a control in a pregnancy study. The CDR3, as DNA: TGTGCCAGCAGCTTAGCGGCATACAATGAGCAGTTCTTC. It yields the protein CASSLAAYNEQFF.